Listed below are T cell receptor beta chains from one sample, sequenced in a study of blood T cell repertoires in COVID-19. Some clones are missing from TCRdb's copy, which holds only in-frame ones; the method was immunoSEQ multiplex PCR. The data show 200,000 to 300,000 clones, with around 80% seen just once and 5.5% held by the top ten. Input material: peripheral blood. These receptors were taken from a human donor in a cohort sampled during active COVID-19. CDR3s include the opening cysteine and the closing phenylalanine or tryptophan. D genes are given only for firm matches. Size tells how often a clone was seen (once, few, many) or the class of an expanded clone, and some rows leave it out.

TGTGCCACCCCGACGGGGGGGATGAACACTGAAGCTTTCTTT | CATPTGGMNTEAFF | TRBV24-1 | . | TRBJ1-1 | .
TGTGCCAGCAGCTCCACGCAGGTCTCTGGAAACACCATATATTTT | CASSSTQVSGNTIYF | TRBV7-6 | . | TRBJ1-3 | .
TGTGCCAGCAGTGACTTCGACAGGGTGACCTACGAGCAGTACTTC | CASSDFDRVTYEQYF | TRBV6-4 | TRBD1 | TRBJ2-7 | .
TGTGCCAGCAGCTTATCTGGGCACACTGAAGCTTTCTTT | CASSLSGHTEAFF | TRBV7-2 | . | TRBJ1-1 | .
TGCAGTGATAGGCGCATCAATGAGCAGTTCTTC | CSDRRINEQFF | TRBV20-1 | . | TRBJ2-1 | .
TGTGCCAGCAGCTTGGGCGGGCCATCCTACGAGCAGTACTTC | CASSLGGPSYEQYF | TRBV7-9 | . | TRBJ2-7 | .
TGTGCCAGCAGCTCGACGGTAGGACAGTACAATGAGCAGTTCTTC | CASSSTVGQYNEQFF | TRBV11-2 | . | TRBJ2-1 | .
TGTGCCAGCAGGTGGGCTTACGAGCAGTACTTC | CASRWAYEQYF | TRBV28 | . | TRBJ2-7 | .
TGTGCCAGCAGTGACCGCGGGTACACAGATACGCAGTATTTT | CASSDRGYTDTQYF | TRBV6-1 | . | TRBJ2-3 | few
TGCGCCAGCAGCTTGTGGGTCGACATGAACACCGGGGAGCTGTTTTTT | CASSLWVDMNTGELFF | TRBV5-1 | . | TRBJ2-2 | .
TGCGCCAGCAGCTTGGACAGGCAAGAGACCCAGTACTTC | CASSLDRQETQYF | TRBV5-1 | . | TRBJ2-5 | once
TGTGCCAGTAGTATAGAGCCGACAGCACTAGCGGGGGCTGATACGCAGTATTTT | CASSIEPTALAGADTQYF | TRBV19 | TRBD2 | TRBJ2-3 | .
TGCGCCAGCAAGGCCCGGGAGAACTCCTACGAGCAGTACTTC | CASKARENSYEQYF | TRBV5-1 | . | TRBJ2-7 | .
TGTGCCAGCAGTCCGATGGCCGCGGTAGAGACCCAGTACTTC | CASSPMAAVETQYF | TRBV28 | . | TRBJ2-5 | .
TGTGCCAGCAGCCACGGGACAGGGGATTATGGCTACACCTTC | CASSHGTGDYGYTF | TRBV11-2 | TRBD1 | TRBJ1-2 | few
TGTGCCACCAGTACTAGCGGGGGTAGCACAGATACGCAGTATTTT | CATSTSGGSTDTQYF | TRBV24-1 | TRBD2 | TRBJ2-3 | .
TGTGCCAGCAGCGTAGGAGGGGGCGATGGGCCCCAGCATTTT | CASSVGGGDGPQHF | TRBV9 | TRBD1 | TRBJ1-5 | .
TGTGCCACCAGCAGTGAGCCGGGACAGGGCTACGAGCAGTACTTC | CATSSEPGQGYEQYF | TRBV15 | TRBD1 | TRBJ2-7 | once
TGTGCCAGCAGCCCCTTCTCCGGGACAGGCTCCTACGAGCAGTACTTC | CASSPFSGTGSYEQYF | TRBV7-6 | TRBD1 | TRBJ2-7 | .
TGTGCCACCAGTTATATACAGGGGTCTGGAAACACCATATATTTT | CATSYIQGSGNTIYF | TRBV15 | TRBD1 | TRBJ1-3 | .
TGCGCCAGCAGCCTCCGGGACAGGAATTACGAGCAGTACTTC | CASSLRDRNYEQYF | TRBV4-1 | TRBD1 | TRBJ2-7 | .
TGTGCCAGCAGCTGGGTTGCGGGCTACGAGCAGTACTTC | CASSWVAGYEQYF | TRBV6-5 | . | TRBJ2-7 | .
TGTGCCAGCCAGTTTTATGAGCAGTTCTTC | CASQFYEQFF | TRBV2 | . | TRBJ2-1 | .
TGTGCCAGCAGATTCAGGGGCGACACTGAAGCTTTCTTT | CASRFRGDTEAFF | TRBV7-9 | . | TRBJ1-1 | .
TGTGCTAGTGCCTACGACAGGGGAAGAGCTTTCTTT | CASAYDRGRAFF | TRBV12-5 | TRBD1 | TRBJ1-1 | .
TGTGCTAGTGGTCCCTCACTCTCCTATAATTCACCCCTCCACTTT | CASGPSLSYNSPLHF | TRBV12-5 | . | TRBJ1-6 | .
TGTGCCAGCAGCAACTCCCGGGACACAGCCTACGAGCAGTACTTC | CASSNSRDTAYEQYF | TRBV7-9 | . | TRBJ2-7 | .
TGCGCCAGCGCGGAGGGGACAGGAGACGAAAAACTGTTTTTT | CASAEGTGDEKLFF | TRBV10-1 | TRBD1 | TRBJ1-4 | .
TGTGCCAGCAGCTTAGCGGGAAGCGGTCCAAGTCGGGAGACCCAGTACTTC | CASSLAGSGPSRETQYF | TRBV7-2 | . | TRBJ2-5 | .